A single sample gave rise to the 26 T cell receptor beta chains below, sequenced in a study of OX40 agonist ivuxolimab in advanced cancers. Preparation of the library involved the immunoSEQ multiplex PCR assay. TCRdb's version of the immuneACCESS table is confined to in-frame rearrangements and falls short of the full clone set. An unresolved V gene accounts for under half of the shortfall where checked; the remainder is of unknown origin. Present in this sample are over 55,000 clones, approximately 89% of which were seen just once. Of the sample, 1.1% falls within the top ten clones. Sample: CD4+ or CD8+ T cells sorted from blood, taken in a trial of the OX40 agonist ivuxolimab. The receptors here all came from an adult with an advanced solid tumor such as melanoma, head and neck, liver or kidney cancer.

The rearrangement links TRBV10-3 to TRBJ2-7; 7 bases are a match to TRBD1. CDR1 ENHRY and CDR2 SYGVKD come from the germline V gene. Trimming removed 10 bases from V and 3 bases from J; junction bases left unmatched: 9. The length of the CDR3 is 13 residues. The CDR3 spells CANRQGRDYEQYF. The CDR3, as DNA: TGTGCCAACCGACAGGGACGGGACTACGAGCAGTACTTC.

This sequence joins TRBV2 and TRBJ2-1, with 11 bases matching TRBD1. The germline CDR1 and CDR2 sequences are SNHLY and FYNNEI. V lost 4 bases, J lost 14 bases, and 4 bases stayed unmatched. The CDR3 runs to 12 residues. The CDR3 coding sequence is TGTGCCAGCAGTGTCCGGGACAGGGGGGAGTTCTTC. Protein product: CASSVRDRGEFF.

The V call is TRBV4-1, the J call TRBJ1-6; D is undetermined. Looked up from germline, CDR1 is MGHRA and CDR2 is YSYEKL. V was pared by 0 bases and J by 9 bases, with 12 bases between. The CDR3 spans 15 residues. Here the CDR3 reads CASSQESGGISPLHF. CDR3 DNA sequence: TGCGCCAGCAGCCAAGAGTCAGGTGGAATTTCACCCCTCCACTTT.

The V and J genes are TRBV4-1 and TRBJ2-7; D is perhaps TRBD2 (6 bases). CDR1 and CDR2 (germline): MGHRA, YSYEKL. V lost 4 bases to trimming and J lost 6 bases, with 22 bases between them. The CDR3 is made up of 16 amino acids. Here the CDR3 reads CASSRAGVGGTGEQYF. DNA for the CDR3: TGCGCCAGCAGCCGGGCCGGGGTTGGGGGGACTGGCGAGCAGTACTTC.

The chain combines TRBV19 with TRBJ2-7, with 7 bases fitting TRBD1. The germline V gene encodes CDR1 LNHDA and CDR2 SQIVND (reference sequence). CDR3 length: 15 residues. Trimming cost V 4 bases and J 2 bases; bases outside gene matches: 8. In DNA, the CDR3 is TGTGCCAGTAGTAGGCAAGGACAGGTCGCCTACGAGCAGTACTTC. This encodes CASSRQGQVAYEQYF.

This sequence joins TRBV6-1 and TRBJ2-1, with 15 positions matching TRBD2. From germline, CDR1 is MNHNS and CDR2 SASEGT. J was trimmed by 6 bases and V by 0 bases; bases with no gene match: 3. CDR3 length: 17 residues. The CDR3, as DNA: TGTGCCAGCAGTGAAGCAGGACTAGCGGGGGGGCCCAATGAGCAGTTCTTC. Encoded protein: CASSEAGLAGGPNEQFF.

The chain joins TRBV18 to TRBJ1-1, with TRBD1 identical over 9 bases. Germline CDR1 reads KGHSH; CDR2 reads LQKENI. V trimming: 4 bases; J trimming: 11 bases; junction bases outside the gene matches: 5. This CDR3 spans 12 amino acids. The CDR3 DNA is TGTGCCAGCTCACTCGGGACAGGGAGCGCTTTCTTT. It yields the protein CASSLGTGSAFF. Full variable domain (remainder filled in from reference TRBV18 and TRBJ1-1): NAGVMQNPRHLVRRRGQEARLRCSPMKGHSHVYWYRQLPEEGLKFMVYLQKENIIDESGMPKERFSAEFPKEGPSILRIQQVVRGDSAAYFCASSLGTGSAFFGQGTRLTVV.

The rearrangement uses TRBV6-1 and TRBJ1-3; 10 bases match TRBD1. The V and J ends lost 7 bases and 3 bases, in that order; junction bases with no gene match: 6. The CDR3 sequence is 15 residues long. CDR1 is MNHNS and CDR2 is SASEGT in the germline V gene. The CDR3 here is CASISTGGIGNTIYF. The CDR3 DNA follows: TGTGCCAGCATCTCGACAGGGGGCATTGGAAACACCATATATTTT.

DNA of the CDR3: TGTGCCAGCAGCCAAGGGCCAGGGGATCAGCCCCAGCATTTT. Its translation: CASSQGPGDQPQHF. The chain is built from TRBV7-2 and TRBJ1-5, with D possibly matching TRBD1 (6 bases). Germline loops: CDR1 SGHTA, CDR2 FQGNSA. The length of the CDR3 is 14 residues. V was shortened by 5 bases and J by 5 bases, with 13 bases between the two germline ends.

The chain combines TRBV30 with TRBJ1-1; D is unresolved. Germline values: CDR1 GTSNPN, CDR2 SVGIG (reference sequence). The CDR3 runs 10 residues. The V end lost 6 bases, the J end lost 2 bases, and 4 bases lay between the germline ends. DNA for the CDR3: TGTGCCTGCTATAACACTGAAGCTTTCTTT. This encodes CACYNTEAFF. The whole variable domain, filled in from reference TRBV30 and TRBJ1-1, reads SQTIHQWPATLVQPVGSPLSLECTVEGTSNPNLYWYRQAAGRGLQLLFYSVGIGQISSEVPQNLSASRPQDRQFILSSKKLLLSDSGFYLCACYNTEAFFGQGTRLTVV.

This clone was observed once. The V gene is TRBV7-2, the J gene TRBJ1-4, with TRBD1 matching 8 bases. Germline V gene lookup returns CDR1 SGHTA and CDR2 FQGNSA. After removal of 5 bases from V and 15 bases from J, the junction contained 11 bases not matched to a gene. The CDR3 consists of 13 residues. The CDR3 sequence: CASSPPSTGGLFF. The CDR3 region has the DNA TGTGCCAGCAGCCCGCCGTCCACAGGGGGATTGTTTTTT. Together with reference TRBV7-2 and TRBJ1-4, the CDR3 gives the full variable domain: GAGVSQSPSNKVTEKGKDVELRCDPISGHTALYWYRQSLGQGLEFLIYFQGNSAPDKSGLPSDRFSAERTGGSVSTLTIQRTQQEDSAVYLCASSPPSTGGLFFGSGTQLSVL.

The chain couples TRBV11-3 to TRBJ2-2, with 7 bases that match TRBD1. Germline CDR1 is SGHNT and CDR2 is YENEEA. This CDR3 has 16 residues. V gave up 4 bases and J gave up 2 bases; unmatched junction bases: 7. The CDR3 sequence is CASSSPTGSNTGELFF. The CDR3, as DNA: TGTGCCAGCAGCTCACCGACAGGGAGCAACACCGGGGAGCTGTTTTTT.

This rearrangement joins TRBV18 to TRBJ2-3; perhaps TRBD1 as D (5 bases). Trimming left V 2 bases short and J 1 base short, with 7 bases between. The CDR3 length is 14 residues. CDR1 KGHSH and CDR2 LQKENI come from the germline V gene. In nucleotides, the CDR3 is TGTGCCAGCTCACCAGGCAGGGGCACAGATACGCAGTATTTT. Amino acid sequence: CASSPGRGTDTQYF.

The chain employs TRBV30 and TRBJ2-1, with D possibly being TRBD1 (5 bases). From germline, CDR1 is GTSNPN and CDR2 SVGIG (reference sequence). V was pared by 5 bases and J by 9 bases, with 11 bases between. There are 11 residues in the CDR3. The CDR3 nucleotides are TGTGCCTGGGCTACAGGTCCTGAGCAGTTCTTC. Encoded protein: CAWATGPEQFF.

This chain connects TRBV6-5 to TRBJ1-2, with D perhaps TRBD1 (5 bases). The germline gives CDR1 MNHEY, CDR2 SVGAGI. This CDR3 contains 14 residues. V shed 0 bases and J shed 4 bases, with 9 bases lying between them. CDR3 sequence (DNA): TGTGCCAGCAGTTACTCGGCGGGGACCTATGGCTACACCTTC. It translates to CASSYSAGTYGYTF.

The V and J genes are TRBV21-1 and TRBJ2-7; the table names TRBD2, a call not compared with the DNA. TRBV21-1 is a recognized pseudogene. CDR3 length equals 17 residues. This chain's CDR3 is CASSKRFSETTIYEQYF. The DNA for the CDR3 is TGTGCCAGCAGCAAACGTTTTTCCGAAACTACGATCTACGAGCAGTACTTC.

V gene TRBV6-1 combines with J gene TRBJ1-5, with no clear D. Germline-derived CDR1 and CDR2 are MNHNS and SASEGT. V was cut by 3 bases and J by 1 base, with 10 bases left in between. The CDR3 extends over 15 amino acids. CDR3 residues: CASSDQRRSNQPQHF. The CDR3 region has the DNA TGTGCCAGCAGTGACCAGAGGAGAAGCAATCAGCCCCAGCATTTT.

The J gene is TRBJ2-1, the V gene TRBV27; 8 nucleotides line up with TRBD1. The CDR3 covers 15 residues. Germline CDR1 MNHEY, CDR2 SMNVEV (reference sequence). Trimming at V came to 3 bases and at J to 2 bases, leaving 3 bases not matched to a gene. CDR3 loop: CASSFDRGTYNEQFF. CDR3 DNA: TGTGCCAGCAGTTTCGACAGGGGAACCTACAATGAGCAGTTCTTC.

This sequence joins TRBV6-1 and TRBJ1-6; D may be TRBD1 (5 bases). The CDR3 sequence is 15 residues long. In germline, CDR1 is MNHNS, CDR2 SASEGT. V lost 2 bases to trimming and J lost 5 bases, with 10 bases between them. CDR3 amino acids: CASSEPGRDNSPLHF. Here the CDR3 DNA reads TGTGCCAGCAGTGAACCGGGACGGGATAATTCACCCCTCCACTTT.

The J gene is TRBJ1-4, the V gene TRBV29-1, with 7 bases aligning to TRBD1. V was pared by 1 base and J by 10 bases, with 3 bases of the junction left unmatched. The CDR3 is made up of 12 amino acids. CDR1 and CDR2 (germline): SQVTM, ANQGSEA. The CDR3 DNA reads as TGCAGCGTTGAAGGGACAGGCGGAAAACTGTTTTTT. This sequence encodes CSVEGTGGKLFF.

The CDR3 here is CASSLFSGRNNSPLHF. The DNA for the CDR3 is TGTGCCAGCAGCTTGTTTTCGGGACGGAATAATTCACCCCTCCACTTT. V and J are TRBV5-4 and TRBJ1-6; D may be TRBD1 (5 bases). Germline V gives CDR1 SGHNT, CDR2 YYREEE (reference sequence). Trimming removed 1 base from V and 5 bases from J, with 13 bases in between. This CDR3 spans 16 amino acids.

The chain couples TRBV4-1 to TRBJ2-1, with 13 bases aligning to TRBD2. V shed 1 base, J shed 0 bases, and the junction held 3 bases outside the gene matches. Looked up from germline, CDR1 is MGHRA and CDR2 is YSYEKL. The CDR3 is 18 residues long. The CDR3 DNA follows: TGCGCCAGCAGCCAAGGGACTAGCGGGGGCCACTCCTACAATGAGCAGTTCTTC. Translated: CASSQGTSGGHSYNEQFF.

The CDR3, as DNA: TGTGCCAGCAGTTTATCCTACAGGGGGAACCGTAATACGCAGTATTTT. Its protein product is CASSLSYRGNRNTQYF. This sequence joins TRBV27 and TRBJ2-3; TRBD1 agrees at 8 bases. The CDR3 loop spans 16 amino acids. V lost 0 bases to trimming and J lost 7 bases; unmatched junction nucleotides: 9. In germline, CDR1 is MNHEY, CDR2 SMNVEV (reference sequence).

The chain links TRBV6-1 to TRBJ2-2; D is ambiguous. Trimming cost V 4 bases and J 3 bases, with 12 bases left between them. The CDR3 sequence is 15 residues long. Germline-derived CDR1 and CDR2 are MNHNS and SASEGT. The DNA for the CDR3 is TGTGCCAGCAGTGGAGGAGCCCGTTACACCGGGGAGCTGTTTTTT. Protein product: CASSGGARYTGELFF.

The chain links TRBV7-8 to TRBJ2-7, with D perhaps matching TRBD1 (6 bases). The CDR3 runs 13 residues. The germline gives CDR1 SGHVS, CDR2 FQNEAQ. The V end lost 6 bases, the J end lost 6 bases, and 15 bases lay between the germline ends. Here the CDR3 reads CASSSRGQSEQYF. CDR3 coding DNA: TGTGCCAGCAGTAGCAGGGGACAAAGCGAGCAGTACTTC.

The chain carries TRBV5-8 and TRBJ2-4, with D tentatively TRBD1 (6 bases). The germline V and J ends were trimmed by 4 bases and 5 bases, with 13 bases remaining between them. The CDR3 is made up of 14 amino acids. The V gene's germline CDR1 is SGHTS and CDR2 YDEGEE. This CDR3 reads CASSHRDLQNIQYF. The CDR3 DNA reads TGTGCCAGCAGCCACAGGGATCTCCAAAACATTCAGTACTTC.